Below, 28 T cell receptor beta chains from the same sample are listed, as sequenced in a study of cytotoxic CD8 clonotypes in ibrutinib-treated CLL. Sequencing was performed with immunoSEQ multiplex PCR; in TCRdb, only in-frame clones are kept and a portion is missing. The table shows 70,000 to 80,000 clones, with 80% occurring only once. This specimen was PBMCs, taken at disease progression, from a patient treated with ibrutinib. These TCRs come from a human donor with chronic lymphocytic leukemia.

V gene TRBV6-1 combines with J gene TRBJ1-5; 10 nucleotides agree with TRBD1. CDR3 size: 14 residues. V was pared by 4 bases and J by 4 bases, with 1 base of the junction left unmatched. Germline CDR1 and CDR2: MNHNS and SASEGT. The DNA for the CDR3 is TGTGCCAGCAGTGGACAGGGGGCAAATCAGCCCCAGCATTTT. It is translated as CASSGQGANQPQHF.

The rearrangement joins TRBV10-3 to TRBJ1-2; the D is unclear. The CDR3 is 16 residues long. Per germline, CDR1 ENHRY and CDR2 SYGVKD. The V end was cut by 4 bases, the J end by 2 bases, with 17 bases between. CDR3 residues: CAISGNGEEGNYGYTF. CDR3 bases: TGTGCCATCAGTGGAAACGGGGAAGAGGGAAACTATGGCTACACCTTC.

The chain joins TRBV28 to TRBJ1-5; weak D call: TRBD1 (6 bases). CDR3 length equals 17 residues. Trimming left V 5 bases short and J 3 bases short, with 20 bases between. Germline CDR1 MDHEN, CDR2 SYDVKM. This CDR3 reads CASSPSGEGGINQPQHF. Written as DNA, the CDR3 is TGTGCCAGCAGTCCTTCTGGAGAAGGGGGGATCAATCAGCCCCAGCATTTT.

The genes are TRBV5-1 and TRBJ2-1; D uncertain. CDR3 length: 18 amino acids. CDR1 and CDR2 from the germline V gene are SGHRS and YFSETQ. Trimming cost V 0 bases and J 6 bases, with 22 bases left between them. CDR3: CASSLAVLSPQVGNEQFF. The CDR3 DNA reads TGCGCCAGCAGCTTGGCCGTTCTCAGCCCCCAGGTCGGCAATGAGCAGTTCTTC.

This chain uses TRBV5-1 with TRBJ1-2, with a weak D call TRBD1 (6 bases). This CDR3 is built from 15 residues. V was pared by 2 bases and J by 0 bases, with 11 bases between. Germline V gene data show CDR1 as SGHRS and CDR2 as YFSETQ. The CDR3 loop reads CASSFAPGANYGYTF. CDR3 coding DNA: TGCGCCAGCAGCTTTGCTCCAGGGGCTAACTATGGCTACACCTTC. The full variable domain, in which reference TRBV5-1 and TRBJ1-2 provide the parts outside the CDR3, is KAGVTQTPRYLIKTRGQQVTLSCSPISGHRSVSWYQQTPGQGLQFLFEYFSETQRNKGNFPGRFSGRQFSNSRSEMNVSTLELGDSALYLCASSFAPGANYGYTFGSGTRLTVV.

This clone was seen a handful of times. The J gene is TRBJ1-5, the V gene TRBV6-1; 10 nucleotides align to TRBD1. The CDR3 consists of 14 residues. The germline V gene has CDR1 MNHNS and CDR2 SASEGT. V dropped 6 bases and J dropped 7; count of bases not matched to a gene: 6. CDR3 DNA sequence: TGTGCCAGCAGAGGGACAGGGGTCGGACAGCCCCAGCATTTT. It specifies CASRGTGVGQPQHF.

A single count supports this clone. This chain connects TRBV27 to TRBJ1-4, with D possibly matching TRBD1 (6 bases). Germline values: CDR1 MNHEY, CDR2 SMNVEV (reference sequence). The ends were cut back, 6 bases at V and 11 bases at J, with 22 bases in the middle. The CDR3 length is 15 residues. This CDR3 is CASRSTDRLAVKLFF. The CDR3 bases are TGTGCCAGCAGAAGTACAGACAGGTTGGCTGTGAAACTGTTTTTT.

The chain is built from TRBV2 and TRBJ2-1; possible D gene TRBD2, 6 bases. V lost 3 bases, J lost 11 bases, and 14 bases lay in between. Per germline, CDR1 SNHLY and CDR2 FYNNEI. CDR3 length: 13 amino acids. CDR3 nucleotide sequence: TGTGCCAGCAGTGACCTGCGGGACCTGAAGCAGTTCTTC. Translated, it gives CASSDLRDLKQFF.

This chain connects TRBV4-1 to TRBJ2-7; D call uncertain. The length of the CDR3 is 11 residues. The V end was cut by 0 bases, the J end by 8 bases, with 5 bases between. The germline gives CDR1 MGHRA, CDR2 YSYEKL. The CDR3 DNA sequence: TGCGCCAGCAGCCAAGATAGCAAGCAGTACTTC. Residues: CASSQDSKQYF.

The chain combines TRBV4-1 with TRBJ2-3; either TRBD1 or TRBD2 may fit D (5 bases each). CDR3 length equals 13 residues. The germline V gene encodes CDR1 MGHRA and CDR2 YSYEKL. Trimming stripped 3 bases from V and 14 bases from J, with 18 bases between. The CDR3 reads CASSQSGASEGYF. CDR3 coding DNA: TGCGCCAGCAGCCAGTCCGGGGCAAGCGAAGGGTATTTT.

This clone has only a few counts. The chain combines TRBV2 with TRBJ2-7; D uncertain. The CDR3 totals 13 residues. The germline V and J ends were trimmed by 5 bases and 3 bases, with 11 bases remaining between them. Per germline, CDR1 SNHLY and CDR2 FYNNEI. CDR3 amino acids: CASSLGPFYEQYF. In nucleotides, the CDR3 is TGTGCCAGCAGTCTGGGTCCTTTCTACGAGCAGTACTTC.

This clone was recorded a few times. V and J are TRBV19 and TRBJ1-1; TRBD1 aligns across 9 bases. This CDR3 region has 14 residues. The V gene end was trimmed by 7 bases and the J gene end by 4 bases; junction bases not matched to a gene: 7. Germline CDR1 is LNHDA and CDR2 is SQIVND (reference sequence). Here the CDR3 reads CASTRTGEVTEAFF. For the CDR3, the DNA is TGTGCCAGTACCCGGACAGGGGAGGTCACTGAAGCTTTCTTT.

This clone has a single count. CDR3 residues: CASTPQGNTEAFF. CDR3 nucleotides: TGTGCCAGCACCCCGCAGGGAAACACTGAAGCTTTCTTT. The chain joins TRBV25-1 to TRBJ1-1; the D gene is possibly TRBD1 (5 bases). V shed 7 bases and J shed 2 bases, with 11 bases lying between them. The CDR3 length is 13 residues. CDR1 is MGHDK, CDR2 SYGVNS, per germline.

The CDR3: CASKTRGAYEQYF. The DNA of the CDR3 is TGTGCCAGTAAGACTCGGGGTGCCTACGAGCAGTACTTC. This chain uses TRBV19 with TRBJ2-7, with D possibly being TRBD2 (5 bases). The CDR3 spans 13 residues. Germline-derived CDR1 and CDR2 are LNHDA and SQIVND (reference sequence). V gave up 7 bases and J gave up 2 bases, with 12 bases separating them.

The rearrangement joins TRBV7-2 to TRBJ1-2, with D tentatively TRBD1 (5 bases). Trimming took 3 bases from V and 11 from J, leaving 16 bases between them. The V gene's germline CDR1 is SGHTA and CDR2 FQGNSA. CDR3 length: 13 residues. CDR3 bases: TGTGCCAGCAGCTTCGGTGCAGGGAGGTTTTACACCTTC. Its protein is CASSFGAGRFYTF.

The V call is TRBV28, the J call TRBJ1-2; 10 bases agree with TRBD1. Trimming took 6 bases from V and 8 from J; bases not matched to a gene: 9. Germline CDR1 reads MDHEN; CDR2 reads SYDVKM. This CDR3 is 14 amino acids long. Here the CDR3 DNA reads TGTGCCAGCAGAACGGGGACAGGGGCAAGAGGCTACACCTTC. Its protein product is CASRTGTGARGYTF.

The CDR3 DNA reads TGTGCCAGCAGCGTAGGAGCTAGCGGGGGCTACAATGAGCAGTTCTTC. Translating gives CASSVGASGGYNEQFF. The chain has TRBV9 and TRBJ2-1; the match to TRBD2 covers 10 bases. V lost 0 bases, J lost 3 bases, and 3 bases stayed unmatched. The CDR3 consists of 16 residues. Per the germline V gene, CDR1 is SGDLS and CDR2 is YYNGEE.

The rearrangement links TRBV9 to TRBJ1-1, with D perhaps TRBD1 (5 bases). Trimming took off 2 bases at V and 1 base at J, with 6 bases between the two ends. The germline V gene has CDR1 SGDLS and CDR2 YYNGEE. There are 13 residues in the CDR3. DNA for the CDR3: TGTGCCAGCAGCGTTGACAGGAACACTGAAGCTTTCTTT. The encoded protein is CASSVDRNTEAFF.

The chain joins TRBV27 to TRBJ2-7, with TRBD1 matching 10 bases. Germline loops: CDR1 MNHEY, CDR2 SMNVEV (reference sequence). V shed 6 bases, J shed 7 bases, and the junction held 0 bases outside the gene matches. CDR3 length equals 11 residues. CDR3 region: CASRGQGEQYF. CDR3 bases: TGTGCCAGCAGGGGACAGGGGGAGCAGTACTTC.

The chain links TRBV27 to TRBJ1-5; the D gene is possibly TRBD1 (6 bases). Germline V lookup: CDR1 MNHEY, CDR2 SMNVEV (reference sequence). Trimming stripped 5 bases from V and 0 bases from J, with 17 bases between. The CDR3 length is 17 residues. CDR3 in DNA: TGTGCCAGCAGTCCCCTGGGGTGGGGGGCTAGCAATCAGCCCCAGCATTTT. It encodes CASSPLGWGASNQPQHF.

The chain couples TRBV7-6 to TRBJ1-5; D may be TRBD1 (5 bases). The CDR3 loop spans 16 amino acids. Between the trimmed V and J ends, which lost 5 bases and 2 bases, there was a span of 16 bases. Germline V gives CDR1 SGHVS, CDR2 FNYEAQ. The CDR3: CASSLRGGARNQPQHF. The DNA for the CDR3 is TGTGCCAGCAGCCTAAGGGGAGGGGCACGCAATCAGCCCCAGCATTTT.

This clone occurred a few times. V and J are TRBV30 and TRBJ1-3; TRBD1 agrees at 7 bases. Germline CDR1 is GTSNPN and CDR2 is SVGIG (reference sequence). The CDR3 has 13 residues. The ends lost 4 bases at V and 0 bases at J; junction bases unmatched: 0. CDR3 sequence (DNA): TGTGCCTGGAACAGGGGCTCTGGAAACACCATATATTTT. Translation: CAWNRGSGNTIYF.

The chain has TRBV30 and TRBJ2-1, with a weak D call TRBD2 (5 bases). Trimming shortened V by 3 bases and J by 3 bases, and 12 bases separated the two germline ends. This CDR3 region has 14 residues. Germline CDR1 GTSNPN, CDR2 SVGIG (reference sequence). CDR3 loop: CAWRPTGFYNEQFF. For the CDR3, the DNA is TGTGCCTGGAGGCCAACGGGGTTCTACAATGAGCAGTTCTTC.

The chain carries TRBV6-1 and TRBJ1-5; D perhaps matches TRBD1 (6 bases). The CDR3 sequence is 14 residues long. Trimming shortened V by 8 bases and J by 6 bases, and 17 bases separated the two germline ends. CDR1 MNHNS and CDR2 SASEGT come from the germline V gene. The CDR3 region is CASLGRGALQPQHF. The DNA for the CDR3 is TGTGCCAGCTTGGGACGGGGGGCTCTTCAGCCCCAGCATTTT.

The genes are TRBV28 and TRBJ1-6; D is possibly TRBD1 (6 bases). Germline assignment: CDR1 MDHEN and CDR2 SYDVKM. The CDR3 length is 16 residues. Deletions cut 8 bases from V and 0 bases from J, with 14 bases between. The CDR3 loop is CASGLDRSSYNSPLHF. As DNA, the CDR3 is TGTGCCAGCGGCCTAGACAGGAGCTCCTATAATTCACCCCTCCACTTT.

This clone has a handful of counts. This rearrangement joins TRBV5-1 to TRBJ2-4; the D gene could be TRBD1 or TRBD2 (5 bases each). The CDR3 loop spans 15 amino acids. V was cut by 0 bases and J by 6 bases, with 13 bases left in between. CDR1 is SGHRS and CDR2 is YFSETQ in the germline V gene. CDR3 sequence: CASSLAWGFANIQYF. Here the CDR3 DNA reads TGCGCCAGCAGCTTGGCCTGGGGGTTCGCAAACATTCAGTACTTC.

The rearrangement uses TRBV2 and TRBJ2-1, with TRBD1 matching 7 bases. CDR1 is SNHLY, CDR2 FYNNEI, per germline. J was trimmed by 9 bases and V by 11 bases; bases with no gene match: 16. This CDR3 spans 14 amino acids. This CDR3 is CAGTNRGAGSEQFF. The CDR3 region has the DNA TGTGCCGGTACCAACAGGGGCGCTGGCTCTGAGCAGTTCTTC.

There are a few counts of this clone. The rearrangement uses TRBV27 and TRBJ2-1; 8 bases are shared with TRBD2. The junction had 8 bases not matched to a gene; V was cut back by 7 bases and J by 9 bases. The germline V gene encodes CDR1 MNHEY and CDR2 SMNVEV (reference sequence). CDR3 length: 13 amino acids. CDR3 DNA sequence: TGTGCCAGCACCCTCCTCGGGGGGGCTGAGCAGTTCTTC. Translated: CASTLLGGAEQFF.